Below, 9 T cell receptor beta chains from the same sample are listed, as sequenced in a study of cytomegalovirus exposure and HLA in healthy donors. PCR employed 60 Vbeta and 13 Jbeta primers. Some clones are missing from TCRdb's copy, which holds only in-frame ones; the method was immunoSEQ multiplex PCR. The sample lists around 150,000 clones; nearly 80% were seen once. Material: PBMCs. The receptor source for this set is a woman in her thirties or forties in good health and CMV-seronegative.

V usage is TRBV6-1 and J usage is TRBJ2-1; 13 bases line up with TRBD2. The trim removed 4 bases at V and 4 bases at J, leaving 4 bases unmatched. The germline CDR1 and CDR2 sequences are MNHNS and SASEGT. This CDR3 contains 16 residues. CDR3 DNA: TGTGCCAGCAGTGTTGGGACTAGCGGGGTGTACAATGAGCAGTTCTTC. It specifies CASSVGTSGVYNEQFF.

The genes are TRBV7-8 and TRBJ1-1; D is unclear. Trimming took off 10 bases at V and 5 bases at J, with 14 bases between the two ends. Per the germline V gene, CDR1 is SGHVS and CDR2 is FQNEAQ. The length of the CDR3 is 12 residues. CDR3 sequence: CATGKGATEAFF. The CDR3 DNA sequence: TGTGCCACCGGGAAAGGAGCGACTGAAGCTTTCTTT.

V usage is TRBV6-5 and J usage is TRBJ1-1; no reliable D call. Germline V gives CDR1 MNHEY, CDR2 SVGAGI. This CDR3 has 13 amino acids. The V and J ends lost 5 bases and 2 bases respectively, with 9 bases between them. This CDR3 reads CASSLTFNTEAFF. The CDR3 DNA reads as TGTGCCAGCAGTCTCACATTTAACACTGAAGCTTTCTTT.

This chain joins TRBV7-2 and TRBJ2-3; TRBD2 aligns across 13 bases. The J segment lost 2 bases and the V segment lost 5 bases, leaving 7 bases of the junction unmatched. In germline, CDR1 is SGHTA, CDR2 FQGNSA. The CDR3 has 17 residues. The chain's CDR3 is CASSRTGLAGNTDTQYF. The CDR3 DNA sequence: TGTGCCAGCAGCCGCACGGGACTAGCGGGGAACACAGATACGCAGTATTTT. The whole variable domain, filled in from reference TRBV7-2 and TRBJ2-3, reads GAGVSQSPSNKVTEKGKDVELRCDPISGHTALYWYRQSLGQGLEFLIYFQGNSAPDKSGLPSDRFSAERTGGSVSTLTIQRTQQEDSAVYLCASSRTGLAGNTDTQYFGPGTRLTVL.

The chain recombines TRBV6-1 with TRBJ2-3; D is uncertain. V was shortened by 0 bases and J by 2 bases, with 9 bases between the two germline ends. The CDR3 sequence is 15 residues long. Germline-derived CDR1 and CDR2 are MNHNS and SASEGT. The CDR3 region is CASSEASGHTDTQYF. The CDR3 nucleotides are TGTGCCAGCAGTGAAGCGTCAGGCCACACAGATACGCAGTATTTT.

The genes are TRBV9 and TRBJ2-3; 10 nucleotides agree with TRBD1. The germline gives CDR1 SGDLS, CDR2 YYNGEE. V shed 4 bases and J 1 base; nucleotides not matched to a gene: 3. The CDR3 consists of 15 residues. This chain's CDR3 is CASSPGTGGTDTQYF. The CDR3 DNA follows: TGTGCCAGCAGCCCAGGGACAGGGGGCACAGATACGCAGTATTTT.

The V gene is TRBV19, the J gene TRBJ2-5; tentatively, D is TRBD2 (5 bases). The CDR3 sequence is 15 residues long. Trimming left V 3 bases short and J 5 bases short, with 16 bases between. Germline CDR1 is LNHDA and CDR2 is SQIVND (reference sequence). The CDR3 loop reads CASSIGTRSSETQYF. The CDR3 DNA sequence: TGTGCCAGTAGTATTGGTACTAGGTCTTCGGAGACCCAGTACTTC.

V gene TRBV28 combines with J gene TRBJ2-5, with 9 bases aligning to TRBD1. Germline CDR1 is MDHEN and CDR2 is SYDVKM. Trimming cost V 4 bases and J 1 base; bases outside gene matches: 4. The CDR3 has 15 residues. The CDR3 coding sequence is TGTGCCAGCAGTTACCCGACAGGGGGCCAAGAGACCCAGTACTTC. It specifies CASSYPTGGQETQYF. Full variable domain (remainder filled in from reference TRBV28 and TRBJ2-5): DVKVTQSSRYLVKRTGEKVFLECVQDMDHENMFWYRQDPGLGLRLIYFSYDVKMKEKGDIPEGYSVSREKKERFSLILESASTNQTSMYLCASSYPTGGQETQYFGPGTRLLVL.

This chain uses TRBV19 with TRBJ2-5; D gene ambiguous. CDR1 and CDR2 (germline): LNHDA, SQIVND (reference sequence). This CDR3 has 14 residues. V lost 4 bases, J lost 0 bases, and 9 bases lay in between. The CDR3 sequence: CASSSHTYQETQYF. The CDR3 bases are TGTGCCAGTAGTAGTCACACCTACCAAGAGACCCAGTACTTC. The full variable domain, rest sourced from reference TRBV19 and TRBJ2-5, is DGGITQSPKYLFRKEGQNVTLSCEQNLNHDAMYWYRQDPGQGLRLIYYSQIVNDFQKGDIAEGYSVSREKKESFPLTVTSAQKNPTAFYLCASSSHTYQETQYFGPGTRLLVL.